This section outlines one TCR beta chain sequence together with its context. As yet, its antigen is unknown. This entry is derived from a study of radiotherapy plus CTLA-4 blockade in lung cancer. Study-wide context: Disease control was seen in 30% to 35% of patients, objective responses in approximately 20%.

Focal radiation was given together with CTLA-4 blockade (ipilimumab) to patients with chemo-refractory metastatic non-small-cell lung cancer. The CDR3 is 15 amino acids. V lost 3 bases to trimming and J lost 5 bases, with 14 bases between them. Germline CDR1 SGHAT, CDR2 FQNNGV. TCRdb's copy holds only in-frame clones and misses some; the assay was immunoSEQ multiplex PCR. Here the sample spans about 1,500 clones, about 85% being singletons. Overall study results and limits: Clones of tumor-derived TCRs expanded in blood after radiotherapy plus ipilimumab.

Sequenced here: tumor tissue, sampled from a patient treated with radiotherapy plus ipilimumab. This clonotype was obtained from a human donor with non-small cell lung cancer who had a complete response to radiotherapy plus ipilimumab. The J gene is TRBJ2-1, the V gene TRBV11-2, with D uncertain. The CDR3 DNA follows: TGTGCCAGCAGCTTCCGGCTAGGGCCGGACAATGAGCAGTTCTTC. This codes for CASSFRLGPDNEQFF.